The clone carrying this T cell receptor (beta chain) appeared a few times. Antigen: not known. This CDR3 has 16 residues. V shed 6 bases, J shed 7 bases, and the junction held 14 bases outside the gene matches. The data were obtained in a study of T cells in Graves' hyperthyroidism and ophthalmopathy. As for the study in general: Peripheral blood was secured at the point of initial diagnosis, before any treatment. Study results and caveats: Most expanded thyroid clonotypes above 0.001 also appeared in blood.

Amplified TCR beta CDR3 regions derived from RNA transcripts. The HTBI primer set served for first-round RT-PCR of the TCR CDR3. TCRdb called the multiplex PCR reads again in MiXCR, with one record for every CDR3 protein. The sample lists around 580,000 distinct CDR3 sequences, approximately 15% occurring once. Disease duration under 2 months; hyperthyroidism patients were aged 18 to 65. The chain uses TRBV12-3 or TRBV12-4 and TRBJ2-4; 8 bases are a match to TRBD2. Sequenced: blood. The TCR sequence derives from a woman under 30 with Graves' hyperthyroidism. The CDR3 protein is CASSPFLVGGGNIQYF. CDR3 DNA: TGTGCCAGCAGCCCCTTTCTGGTCGGCGGGGGGAACATTCAGTACTTC.